This T cell receptor beta chain was found in a study of cytomegalovirus exposure and HLA in healthy donors. Findings of the study overall: Available immune exposure information covered CMV serostatus only.

This clone was detected once. Its matching antigen is unknown. PCR employed 60 Vbeta and 13 Jbeta primers. Method: immunoSEQ multiplex PCR; TCRdb's copy keeps in-frame clones and lacks some. The data hold about 84,000 clones, with roughly 64% observed a single time. The CDR3 is 15 amino acids. Unmatched junction bases numbered 8, after V lost 6 bases and J lost 4 bases. The germline CDR1 and CDR2 sequences are MNHNY and SVGAGI (reference sequence). Material for sequencing was PBMCs. This TCR derives from a woman aged 40 to 50 in good health and CMV-seropositive. The chain has TRBV6-6 and TRBJ2-1; 8 nucleotides agree with TRBD2. CDR3 coding DNA: TGTGCCAGCAGATTGAGCGGGAGCGATTACAATGAGCAGTTCTTC. This encodes CASRLSGSDYNEQFF.